This T cell receptor beta chain came from a study of T cells in Graves' hyperthyroidism and ophthalmopathy. This clonotype was counted many times. CDR1 and CDR2 (germline): SNHLY, FYNNEI. Trimming stripped 6 bases from V and 2 bases from J, with 14 bases between. There are 14 residues in the CDR3. Researchers amplified the TCR beta CDR3 regions from RNA transcripts. When the TCR CDR3 underwent first-round RT-PCR, the HTBI primer set was used. TCRdb used MiXCR to reprocess the multiplex PCR reads, holding one entry per CDR3 protein. Of some 700,000 distinct CDR3 sequences in the sample, around a sixth were seen once.

This TCR was recovered from a man aged 50-59 years with Graves' hyperthyroidism. The chain combines TRBV2 with TRBJ2-7; no definite D call. Sequencing was done on a sample of blood. The CDR3 spells CASRYTGTAYEQYF. The CDR3 DNA sequence: TGTGCCAGCAGATACACGGGTACGGCCTACGAGCAGTACTTC. Complete variable domain (other parts from reference TRBV2 and TRBJ2-7): EPEVTQTPSHQVTQMGQEVILRCVPISNHLYFYWYRQILGQKVEFLVSFYNNEISEKSEIFDDQFSVERPDGSNFTLKIRSTKLEDSAMYFCASRYTGTAYEQYFGPGTRLTVT.